Listed below are T cell receptor beta chains from one sample, sequenced in a study of early T cells in non-severe SARS-CoV-2 infection. Using its own MiXCR run on the 5' RACE reads, TCRdb lists one record per CDR3 protein. The table shows around 50,000 distinct CDR3 sequences, with around 10% occurring only once. The specimen sequenced was whole blood. The receptors shown here come from an adult who was a healthcare worker with PCR-confirmed SARS-CoV-2 infection or an uninfected control (not recorded which). Both conserved end residues are part of each CDR3. Fields, in order: D gene, V gene, J gene, clone size, CDR3 DNA, CDR3 protein. D genes are given only for firm matches. The size entry is marked missing in some rows and otherwise reads once, few, many or a size class.

-	TRBV3-1	TRBJ1-1	many	TGTGCCAGCAGCCAAGGTCCTCCCGGCTTCGGTACTGAAGCTTTCTTT	CASSQGPPGFGTEAFF
-	TRBV7-8	TRBJ1-5	many	TGTGCCAGCACCAGGACACCTGGGCGTGATCAGCCCCAGCATTTT	CASTRTPGRDQPQHF
-	TRBV20-1	TRBJ2-1	few	TGCAGTGCTATCCGGGACGGCCAGGCGTCCTACAATGAGCAGTTCTTC	CSAIRDGQASYNEQFF
TRBD1	TRBV7-2	TRBJ2-3	few	TGTGCCAGCAGCTCCAGGACAGGGAGCACAGATACGCAGTATTTT	CASSSRTGSTDTQYF
-	TRBV29-1	TRBJ2-3	few	TGCAGCATTAGCACAGATACGCAGTATTTT	CSISTDTQYF
-	TRBV12-3/TRBV12-4	TRBJ2-1	many	TGTGCCAGCAGGTCCGTTGAGGGATGGGACAATGAGCAGTTCTTC	CASRSVEGWDNEQFF
TRBD2	TRBV11-2	TRBJ2-3	-	TGTGCCAGCAGCTCCCCCTCAGCGGGAGAAGGCACAGATACGCAGTATTTT	CASSSPSAGEGTDTQYF
-	TRBV5-1	TRBJ2-2	-	TGCGCCAGCAGCTTGGCCACGATGGCCACCGGGGAGCTGTTTTTT	CASSLATMATGELFF
-	TRBV13	TRBJ1-1	many	TGTGCCAGCAGCTCCATCACCCGGTGGGACACTGAAGCTTTCTTT	CASSSITRWDTEAFF
TRBD2	TRBV12-3/TRBV12-4	TRBJ2-5	many	TGTGCCAGCAGTTTTAGCGGGCGAGAGACCCAGTACTTC	CASSFSGRETQYF
TRBD2	TRBV18	TRBJ2-7	many	TGTGCCAGCTCAGCCCTAGCGGGAGGACACGAGCAGTACTTC	CASSALAGGHEQYF
-	TRBV20-1	TRBJ2-3	many	TGCAGTGCTCCTGTCTTGAAGAGCACAGATACGCAGTATTTT	CSAPVLKSTDTQYF
-	TRBV6-5	TRBJ1-5	many	TGTGCCAGCAGTTACTCCGGGGGAGGGAATCAGCCCCAGCATTTT	CASSYSGGGNQPQHF
-	TRBV5-5	TRBJ1-1	many	TGTGCCAGCAGCTTTGGGGCGTACACTGAAGCTTTCTTT	CASSFGAYTEAFF
TRBD1	TRBV25-1	TRBJ1-1	-	TGTGCCAGCAGAGGACAGGTGGACACTGAAGCTTTCTTT	CASRGQVDTEAFF
TRBD1	TRBV11-1	TRBJ2-5	-	TGTGCCAGCAGCGCCGGCGCCGGGACAGGGTTTAGAGAGACCCAGTACTTC	CASSAGAGTGFRETQYF
-	TRBV7-8	TRBJ2-7	many	TGTGCCAGCAGAGACGCCGGGACGCTCGCATACTTC	CASRDAGTLAYF
-	TRBV7-8	TRBJ2-2	many	TGTGCCAGCAGCGCAGTCAGGGGAAGGGACGGGATCACGACGAGCAGCGGGGAGCTGTTTTTT	CASSAVRGRDGITTSSGELFF
-	TRBV5-1	TRBJ2-3	many	TGCGCCAGCAGCTTTAATGGCAGGACCACAGATACGCAGTATTTT	CASSFNGRTTDTQYF
-	TRBV7-2	TRBJ1-1	-	TGTGCCAGCAGCCCTGCAGGGAACACTGAAGCTTTCTTT	CASSPAGNTEAFF
-	TRBV19	TRBJ1-4	many	TGTGCCAGTAGTATACGTGGCGGATCAACTAATGAAAAACTGTTTTTT	CASSIRGGSTNEKLFF